This is a list of T cell receptor beta chains from one sample in a study of cytomegalovirus exposure and HLA in healthy donors. Sequencing used immunoSEQ multiplex PCR; TCRdb keeps in-frame clones, though not all of them. The repertoire holds some 120,000 clones, with 75% to 85% as singletons. The sequencing input was PBMCs. These receptors were taken from a man in his forties in good health and CMV-seronegative. CDR3s include the opening cysteine and the closing phenylalanine or tryptophan. D genes are given only for firm matches. The size of a clone is reported for some rows only, either as once, few or many, or as a class for expanded clones.

V gene: TRBV5-1; D gene: TRBD2; clone size: NA; J gene: TRBJ2-1; CDR3 length: 15; CDR3 DNA: TGCGCCAGCAGCGAGGGACTAGCGAACTACAATGAGCAGTTCTTC; CDR3 protein: CASSEGLANYNEQFF
V gene: TRBV14; D gene: TRBD2; clone size: NA; J gene: TRBJ2-3; CDR3 length: 16; CDR3 DNA: TGTGCCAGCAGCCAAGTTAGCGGACTAGCGTCAGATACGCAGTATTTT; CDR3 protein: CASSQVSGLASDTQYF
V gene: TRBV2; D gene: TRBD1; clone size: once; J gene: TRBJ1-1; CDR3 length: 14; CDR3 DNA: TGTGCCAGCAGCCAAACACAGGGGGTCACTGAAGCTTTCTTT; CDR3 protein: CASSQTQGVTEAFF
V gene: TRBV19; D gene: NA; clone size: once; J gene: TRBJ2-7; CDR3 length: 14; CDR3 DNA: TGTGCCAGTAGTCCTGGGAGTCTGACCTACGAGCAGTACTTC; CDR3 protein: CASSPGSLTYEQYF
V gene: TRBV5-1; D gene: TRBD2; clone size: NA; J gene: TRBJ2-7; CDR3 length: 13; CDR3 DNA: TGCGCCAGCAGCGAACTAGCGGGGCTTGAGCAGTACTTC; CDR3 protein: CASSELAGLEQYF
V gene: TRBV5-1; D gene: NA; clone size: NA; J gene: TRBJ2-1; CDR3 length: 14; CDR3 DNA: TGCGCCAGCAGCTCCAGGGTCTCCTACAATGAGCAGTTCTTC; CDR3 protein: CASSSRVSYNEQFF
V gene: TRBV19; D gene: NA; clone size: NA; J gene: TRBJ1-2; CDR3 length: 15; CDR3 DNA: TGTGCCAGTAGTTGGACAGACCGCCGAAACTATGGCTACACCTTC; CDR3 protein: CASSWTDRRNYGYTF
V gene: TRBV30; D gene: TRBD2; clone size: once; J gene: TRBJ2-5; CDR3 length: 15; CDR3 DNA: TGTGCCTGGAATAGCGGGGGGGCATTTGGGGAGACCCAGTACTTC; CDR3 protein: CAWNSGGAFGETQYF
V gene: TRBV5-1; D gene: NA; clone size: NA; J gene: TRBJ1-1; CDR3 length: 13; CDR3 DNA: TGCGCCAGCGGAAGCAGGGAGAACACTGAAGCTTTCTTT; CDR3 protein: CASGSRENTEAFF
V gene: TRBV6-1; D gene: NA; clone size: few; J gene: TRBJ2-5; CDR3 length: 14; CDR3 DNA: TGTGCCAGCGCGTTGGGAGGGGGGGGAGAGACCCAGTACTTC; CDR3 protein: CASALGGGGETQYF
V gene: TRBV10-3; D gene: TRBD1; clone size: few; J gene: TRBJ2-5; CDR3 length: 15; CDR3 DNA: TGTGCCATCAGAGACAGGGATGTGGGGGAGGAGACCCAGTACTTC; CDR3 protein: CAIRDRDVGEETQYF
V gene: TRBV18; D gene: NA; clone size: once; J gene: TRBJ2-7; CDR3 length: 13; CDR3 DNA: TGTGCCAGCTCACCACAGAGCTCCTACGAGCAGTACTTC; CDR3 protein: CASSPQSSYEQYF
V gene: TRBV28; D gene: TRBD1; clone size: NA; J gene: TRBJ1-1; CDR3 length: 12; CDR3 DNA: TGTGCCAGCAGTGACAGGGGTGGGGTGGCTTTCTTT; CDR3 protein: CASSDRGGVAFF
V gene: TRBV6-1; D gene: TRBD1; clone size: NA; J gene: TRBJ2-7; CDR3 length: 14; CDR3 DNA: TGTGCCAGCAGTGCCACAGGGGGCAGCTACGAGCAGTACTTC; CDR3 protein: CASSATGGSYEQYF
V gene: TRBV7-2; D gene: TRBD2; clone size: NA; J gene: TRBJ2-7; CDR3 length: 15; CDR3 DNA: TGTGCCAGCAGCTCAACTAGCGTCGGCTCCTACGAGCAGTACTTC; CDR3 protein: CASSSTSVGSYEQYF
V gene: TRBV5-1; D gene: NA; clone size: few; J gene: TRBJ2-7; CDR3 length: 15; CDR3 DNA: TGCGCCAGCAGCTTGGGGGGGCTCCCCTCCTACGAGCAGTACTTC; CDR3 protein: CASSLGGLPSYEQYF
V gene: TRBV5-4; D gene: TRBD1; clone size: once; J gene: TRBJ1-4; CDR3 length: 16; CDR3 DNA: TGTGCCAGCAGCTCCGGAGGGGGACAGCCAAATGAAAAACTGTTTTTT; CDR3 protein: CASSSGGGQPNEKLFF